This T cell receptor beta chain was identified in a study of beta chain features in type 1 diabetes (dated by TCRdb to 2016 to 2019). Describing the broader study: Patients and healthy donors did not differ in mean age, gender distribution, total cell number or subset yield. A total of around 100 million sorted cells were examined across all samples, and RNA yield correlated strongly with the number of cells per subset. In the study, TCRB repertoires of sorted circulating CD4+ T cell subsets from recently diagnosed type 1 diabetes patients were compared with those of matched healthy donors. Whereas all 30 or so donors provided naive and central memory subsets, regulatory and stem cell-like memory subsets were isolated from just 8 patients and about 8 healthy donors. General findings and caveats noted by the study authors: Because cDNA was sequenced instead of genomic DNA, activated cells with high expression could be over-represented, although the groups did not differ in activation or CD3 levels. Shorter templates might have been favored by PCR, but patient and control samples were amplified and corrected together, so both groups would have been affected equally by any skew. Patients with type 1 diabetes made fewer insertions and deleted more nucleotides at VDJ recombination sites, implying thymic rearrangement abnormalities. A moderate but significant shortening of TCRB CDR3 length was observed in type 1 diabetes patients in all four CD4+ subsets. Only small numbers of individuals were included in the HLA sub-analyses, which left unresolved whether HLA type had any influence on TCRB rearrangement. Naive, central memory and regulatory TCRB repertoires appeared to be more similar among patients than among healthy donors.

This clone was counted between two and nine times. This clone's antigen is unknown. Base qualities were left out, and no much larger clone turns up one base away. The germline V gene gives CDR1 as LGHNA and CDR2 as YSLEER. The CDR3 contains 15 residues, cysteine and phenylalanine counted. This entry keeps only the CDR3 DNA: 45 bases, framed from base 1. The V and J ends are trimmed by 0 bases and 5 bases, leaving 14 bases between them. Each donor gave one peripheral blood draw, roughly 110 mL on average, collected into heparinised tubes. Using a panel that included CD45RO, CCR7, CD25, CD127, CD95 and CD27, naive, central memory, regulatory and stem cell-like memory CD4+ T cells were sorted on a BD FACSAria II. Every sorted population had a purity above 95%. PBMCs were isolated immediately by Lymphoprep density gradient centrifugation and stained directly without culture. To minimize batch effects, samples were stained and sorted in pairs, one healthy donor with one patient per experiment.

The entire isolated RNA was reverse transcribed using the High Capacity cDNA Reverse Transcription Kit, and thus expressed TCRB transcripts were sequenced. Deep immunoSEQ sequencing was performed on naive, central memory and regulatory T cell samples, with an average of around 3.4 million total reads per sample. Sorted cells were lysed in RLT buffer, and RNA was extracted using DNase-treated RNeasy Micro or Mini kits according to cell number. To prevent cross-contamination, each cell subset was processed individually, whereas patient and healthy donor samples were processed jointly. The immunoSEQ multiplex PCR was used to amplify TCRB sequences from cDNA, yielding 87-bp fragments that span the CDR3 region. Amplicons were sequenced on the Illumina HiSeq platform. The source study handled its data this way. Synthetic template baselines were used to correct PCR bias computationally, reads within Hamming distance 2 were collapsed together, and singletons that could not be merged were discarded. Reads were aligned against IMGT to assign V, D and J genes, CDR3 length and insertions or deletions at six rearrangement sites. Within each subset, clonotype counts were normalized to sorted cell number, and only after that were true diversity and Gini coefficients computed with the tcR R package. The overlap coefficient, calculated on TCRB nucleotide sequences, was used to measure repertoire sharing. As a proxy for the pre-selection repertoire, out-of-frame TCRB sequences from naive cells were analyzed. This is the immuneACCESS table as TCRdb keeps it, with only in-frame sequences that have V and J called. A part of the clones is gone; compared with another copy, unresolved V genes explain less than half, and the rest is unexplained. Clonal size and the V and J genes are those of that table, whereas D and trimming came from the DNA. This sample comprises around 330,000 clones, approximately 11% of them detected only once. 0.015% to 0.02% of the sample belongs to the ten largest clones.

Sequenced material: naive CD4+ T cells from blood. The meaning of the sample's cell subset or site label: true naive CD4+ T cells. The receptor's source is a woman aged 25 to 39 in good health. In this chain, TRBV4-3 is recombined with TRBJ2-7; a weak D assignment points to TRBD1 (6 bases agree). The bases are TGCGCCAGCAGCCAAGAAGTCAGGGACATGAACGAGCAGTACTTC. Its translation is CASSQEVRDMNEQYF.